These 15 T cell receptor beta chains were all obtained from the same sample, sequenced in a study of Tregs in tolerant kidney transplant recipients. FACS sorting followed an approximately 6-day coculture of CFSE-labeled recipient PBMCs with irradiated graft donor PBMCs. Assay used: immunoSEQ multiplex PCR; TCRdb lists only in-frame clones, some missing. In total, the table holds 2,500 to 3,500 clones. The antigens of these receptors remain unknown. The source material was CD8+ T cells from blood cultured with allogeneic cells, sampled before the transplant. All receptors derive from a human patient who received a combined kidney and bone marrow transplant.

By frequency, this clone registers medium-sized. The read stops 3 residues short of the end of the CDR3; the missing end is completed from the germline J gene. The J gene is TRBJ2-7, the V gene TRBV29-1, with 7 bases fitting TRBD2. The germline gives CDR1 SQVTM, CDR2 ANQGSEA. V was pared by 7 bases and J by 5 bases, with 5 bases of the junction left unmatched. CDR3 size: 11 residues. The sequenced part of the CDR3 DNA is TGCAGCGCCGTGGGGGGGAACGAG. Amino acid sequence: CSAVGGNE. The whole CDR3 region reads CSAVGGNEQYF.

Concerning this clone: The CDR3 is cut off 3 residues early in the read; its end comes from the germline J gene. V usage is TRBV13 and J usage is TRBJ2-1; TRBD2 aligns across 7 bases. Losses at the gene ends were 6 bases for V and 2 bases for J; bases not matched to a gene: 7. The CDR3 loop spans 15 amino acids. Per the germline V gene, CDR1 is PRHDT and CDR2 is FYEKMQ (reference sequence). The CDR3 protein is CASRGPAGTYNEQFF. Incomplete CDR3 DNA: TGTGCCAGCAGGGGCCCAGCGGGGACCTACAATGAG.

On this clone itself: The sequenced fragment ends 3 residues before the CDR3 boundary, so the rest is inferred from the germline J gene. The rearrangement links TRBV4-1 to TRBJ2-7; TRBD1 is a possible D gene (6 bases). Germline assignment: CDR1 MGHRA and CDR2 YSYEKL. Trimming removed 8 bases from V and 4 bases from J, with 15 bases in between. The CDR3 contains 13 residues. The CDR3 reads CASAQGQGYEQYF. Partial CDR3 DNA: TGCGCCAGCGCCCAGGGGCAGGGTTACGAG.

Worth noting for this clone: The read is 3 residues too short to cover the CDR3 end, so that end is filled in from the germline J gene. This rearrangement joins TRBV14 to TRBJ2-7, with D maybe TRBD2 (6 bases). The V and J ends lost 3 bases and 3 bases respectively, with 6 bases between them. Germline V gives CDR1 SGHDN, CDR2 FVKESK. The CDR3 sequence is 12 residues long. CDR3: CASSQGGYEQYF. The sequenced part of the CDR3 DNA is TGTGCCAGCAGCCAGGGGGGCTACGAG.

As to this clone: The read terminates 3 residues before the CDR3 end, so the remaining end is supplied by the germline J gene. The chain has TRBV12-3 or TRBV12-4 and TRBJ2-2; no clear D gene. The CDR3 loop spans 10 amino acids. The V end was cut by 6 bases, the J end by 6 bases, with 2 bases between. This CDR3 reads CASSAGELFF. CDR3 DNA (partial): TGTGCCAGCAGCGCCGGGGAG.

As regards this clone: Sequencing ends 3 residues short of the CDR3 end; the germline J gene provides the rest. The chain links TRBV3-1 (or the pseudogene TRBV3-2) to TRBJ2-7, with 15 bases that match TRBD2. Germline V lookup: CDR1 LGHDT, CDR2 YNNKEL (reference sequence). The CDR3 runs to 19 residues. J lost 0 bases, V lost 2 bases, and 8 bases had no gene match. The CDR3 bases that were read are TGTGCCAGCAGCCAACCGGGACTAGCGGGGGGCTATGCCTCCTACGAG. Its protein product is CASSQPGLAGGYASYE. The entire CDR3 reads CASSQPGLAGGYASYEQYF.

Comment on this clone: Read data end 3 residues before the CDR3 end; the end is taken from the germline J gene. This sequence joins TRBV19 and TRBJ2-7; 10 bases agree with TRBD1. J was trimmed by 4 bases and V by 4 bases; bases with no gene match: 4. CDR1 and CDR2 (germline): LNHDA, SQIVND (reference sequence). This CDR3 spans 14 amino acids. This chain's CDR3 is CASSSGQGGYEQYF. Partial CDR3 DNA: TGTGCCAGTAGTAGCGGACAGGGGGGGTACGAG.

CDR3 sequence reads: CASSLFNTEAFF. The CDR3 bases that were read are TGTGCCAGCAGCCTATTTAACACTGAA. J is TRBJ1-1 and V is TRBV11-2; D unresolved. The sequence runs out 3 residues before the end of the CDR3; the remainder is reconstructed from the germline J gene. The CDR3 covers 12 residues. V gave up 5 bases and J gave up 2 bases, with 6 bases separating them. The V gene's germline CDR1 is SGHAT and CDR2 FQNNGV.

Concerning this clone: The sequenced fragment ends 3 residues before the CDR3 boundary, so the rest is inferred from the germline J gene. V usage is TRBV7-6 and J usage is TRBJ2-7; 8 positions match TRBD1. V lost 2 bases, J lost 4 bases, and 13 bases stayed unmatched. Per germline, CDR1 SGHVS and CDR2 FNYEAQ. The CDR3 contains 17 residues. CDR3 DNA (partial): TGTGCCAGCAGCTTACTAACTGAAACAGGGGGAGGATACGAG. Its translation is CASSLLTETGGGYE. The entire CDR3 sequence reads CASSLLTETGGGYEQYF. The whole variable domain, remainder taken from reference TRBV7-6 and TRBJ2-7, is GAGVSQSPRYKVTKRGQDVALRCDPISGHVSLYWYRQALGQGPEFLTYFNYEAQQDKSGLPNDRFSAERPEGSISTLTIQRTEQRDSAMYRCASSLLTETGGGYEQYFGPGTRLTVT.

This clone registers medium-sized by frequency. The read ends 3 residues shy of where the CDR3 ends; the end is completed using the germline J gene. The chain has TRBV2 and TRBJ2-5; the D gene is possibly TRBD2 (6 bases). CDR1 is SNHLY and CDR2 is FYNNEI in the germline V gene. The CDR3 is made up of 14 amino acids. Trimming took 8 bases from V and 5 from J, leaving 18 bases between them. CDR3 amino acids: CASWEDTRVETQYF. The part of the CDR3 DNA that was read is TGTGCCAGCTGGGAGGACACACGGGTCGAGACC.

Frequency places this clone as medium-sized (0.01 to 0.1%). The read stops 3 residues short of the end of the CDR3; the missing end is completed from the germline J gene. The rearrangement uses TRBV29-1 and TRBJ1-1; weak D call: TRBD1 (5 bases). The CDR3 runs 13 residues. Germline V gives CDR1 SQVTM, CDR2 ANQGSEA. V was clipped by 6 bases and J by 4 bases, with 15 bases between them. The CDR3 sequence: CSVAGGESTEAFF. The covered CDR3 bases are TGCAGCGTAGCCGGGGGGGAGAGCACTGAA.

On this clone: The CDR3 extends 3 residues past the end of the read, so its final part is completed from the germline J gene. The chain links TRBV7-8 to TRBJ2-7; D unresolved. CDR3 length equals 13 residues. Trimming removed 5 bases from V and 6 bases from J, with 14 bases in between. The germline CDR1 and CDR2 sequences are SGHVS and FQNEAQ. The sequenced CDR3 bases are TGTGCCAGCAGCCCGGTGCTGAGCGCCGAG. As protein: CASSPVLSAE. The whole CDR3 is CASSPVLSAEQYF.

According to its frequency, this clone is medium-sized. The sequence runs out 3 residues before the end of the CDR3; the remainder is reconstructed from the germline J gene. The V gene is TRBV19, the J gene TRBJ2-7; 12 nucleotides agree with TRBD2. The ends lost 10 bases at V and 3 bases at J; junction bases unmatched: 4. The CDR3 runs to 13 residues. Germline loops: CDR1 LNHDA, CDR2 SQIVND (reference sequence). The CDR3 here is CATSTSGGYEQYF. The DNA read from the CDR3 is TGTGCCACTTCGACTAGCGGGGGCTACGAG. Supplemented by reference TRBV19 and TRBJ2-7, the full variable domain reads DGGITQSPKYLFRKEGQNVTLSCEQNLNHDAMYWYRQDPGQGLRLIYYSQIVNDFQKGDIAEGYSVSREKKESFPLTVTSAQKNPTAFYLCATSTSGGYEQYFGPGTRLTVT.

Note on this clone: The sequence runs out 3 residues before the end of the CDR3; the remainder is reconstructed from the germline J gene. This chain joins TRBV4-1 and TRBJ2-7; no reliable D call. V lost 1 base to trimming and J lost 2 bases, with 6 bases between them. The CDR3 length is 13 residues. Germline V lookup: CDR1 MGHRA, CDR2 YSYEKL. Incomplete CDR3 DNA: TGCGCCAGCAGCCAAGGGCTAGCCTACGAG. Its translation is CASSQGLAYE. The complete CDR3 protein is CASSQGLAYEQYF.

This clone is deemed medium-sized by its frequency. From the germline J gene comes the end of the CDR3, since the read stops 3 residues before it. The V and J genes are TRBV13 and TRBJ2-3; a weak D match, TRBD2 (6 bases). With 5 bases removed from V and 0 bases from J, the gap between germline ends came to 6 bases. The germline V gene has CDR1 PRHDT and CDR2 FYEKMQ (reference sequence). The CDR3 is 13 residues long. This CDR3 reads CASSRGSTDTQYF. The covered CDR3 bases are TGTGCCAGCAGCCGGGGGAGCACAGATACG.